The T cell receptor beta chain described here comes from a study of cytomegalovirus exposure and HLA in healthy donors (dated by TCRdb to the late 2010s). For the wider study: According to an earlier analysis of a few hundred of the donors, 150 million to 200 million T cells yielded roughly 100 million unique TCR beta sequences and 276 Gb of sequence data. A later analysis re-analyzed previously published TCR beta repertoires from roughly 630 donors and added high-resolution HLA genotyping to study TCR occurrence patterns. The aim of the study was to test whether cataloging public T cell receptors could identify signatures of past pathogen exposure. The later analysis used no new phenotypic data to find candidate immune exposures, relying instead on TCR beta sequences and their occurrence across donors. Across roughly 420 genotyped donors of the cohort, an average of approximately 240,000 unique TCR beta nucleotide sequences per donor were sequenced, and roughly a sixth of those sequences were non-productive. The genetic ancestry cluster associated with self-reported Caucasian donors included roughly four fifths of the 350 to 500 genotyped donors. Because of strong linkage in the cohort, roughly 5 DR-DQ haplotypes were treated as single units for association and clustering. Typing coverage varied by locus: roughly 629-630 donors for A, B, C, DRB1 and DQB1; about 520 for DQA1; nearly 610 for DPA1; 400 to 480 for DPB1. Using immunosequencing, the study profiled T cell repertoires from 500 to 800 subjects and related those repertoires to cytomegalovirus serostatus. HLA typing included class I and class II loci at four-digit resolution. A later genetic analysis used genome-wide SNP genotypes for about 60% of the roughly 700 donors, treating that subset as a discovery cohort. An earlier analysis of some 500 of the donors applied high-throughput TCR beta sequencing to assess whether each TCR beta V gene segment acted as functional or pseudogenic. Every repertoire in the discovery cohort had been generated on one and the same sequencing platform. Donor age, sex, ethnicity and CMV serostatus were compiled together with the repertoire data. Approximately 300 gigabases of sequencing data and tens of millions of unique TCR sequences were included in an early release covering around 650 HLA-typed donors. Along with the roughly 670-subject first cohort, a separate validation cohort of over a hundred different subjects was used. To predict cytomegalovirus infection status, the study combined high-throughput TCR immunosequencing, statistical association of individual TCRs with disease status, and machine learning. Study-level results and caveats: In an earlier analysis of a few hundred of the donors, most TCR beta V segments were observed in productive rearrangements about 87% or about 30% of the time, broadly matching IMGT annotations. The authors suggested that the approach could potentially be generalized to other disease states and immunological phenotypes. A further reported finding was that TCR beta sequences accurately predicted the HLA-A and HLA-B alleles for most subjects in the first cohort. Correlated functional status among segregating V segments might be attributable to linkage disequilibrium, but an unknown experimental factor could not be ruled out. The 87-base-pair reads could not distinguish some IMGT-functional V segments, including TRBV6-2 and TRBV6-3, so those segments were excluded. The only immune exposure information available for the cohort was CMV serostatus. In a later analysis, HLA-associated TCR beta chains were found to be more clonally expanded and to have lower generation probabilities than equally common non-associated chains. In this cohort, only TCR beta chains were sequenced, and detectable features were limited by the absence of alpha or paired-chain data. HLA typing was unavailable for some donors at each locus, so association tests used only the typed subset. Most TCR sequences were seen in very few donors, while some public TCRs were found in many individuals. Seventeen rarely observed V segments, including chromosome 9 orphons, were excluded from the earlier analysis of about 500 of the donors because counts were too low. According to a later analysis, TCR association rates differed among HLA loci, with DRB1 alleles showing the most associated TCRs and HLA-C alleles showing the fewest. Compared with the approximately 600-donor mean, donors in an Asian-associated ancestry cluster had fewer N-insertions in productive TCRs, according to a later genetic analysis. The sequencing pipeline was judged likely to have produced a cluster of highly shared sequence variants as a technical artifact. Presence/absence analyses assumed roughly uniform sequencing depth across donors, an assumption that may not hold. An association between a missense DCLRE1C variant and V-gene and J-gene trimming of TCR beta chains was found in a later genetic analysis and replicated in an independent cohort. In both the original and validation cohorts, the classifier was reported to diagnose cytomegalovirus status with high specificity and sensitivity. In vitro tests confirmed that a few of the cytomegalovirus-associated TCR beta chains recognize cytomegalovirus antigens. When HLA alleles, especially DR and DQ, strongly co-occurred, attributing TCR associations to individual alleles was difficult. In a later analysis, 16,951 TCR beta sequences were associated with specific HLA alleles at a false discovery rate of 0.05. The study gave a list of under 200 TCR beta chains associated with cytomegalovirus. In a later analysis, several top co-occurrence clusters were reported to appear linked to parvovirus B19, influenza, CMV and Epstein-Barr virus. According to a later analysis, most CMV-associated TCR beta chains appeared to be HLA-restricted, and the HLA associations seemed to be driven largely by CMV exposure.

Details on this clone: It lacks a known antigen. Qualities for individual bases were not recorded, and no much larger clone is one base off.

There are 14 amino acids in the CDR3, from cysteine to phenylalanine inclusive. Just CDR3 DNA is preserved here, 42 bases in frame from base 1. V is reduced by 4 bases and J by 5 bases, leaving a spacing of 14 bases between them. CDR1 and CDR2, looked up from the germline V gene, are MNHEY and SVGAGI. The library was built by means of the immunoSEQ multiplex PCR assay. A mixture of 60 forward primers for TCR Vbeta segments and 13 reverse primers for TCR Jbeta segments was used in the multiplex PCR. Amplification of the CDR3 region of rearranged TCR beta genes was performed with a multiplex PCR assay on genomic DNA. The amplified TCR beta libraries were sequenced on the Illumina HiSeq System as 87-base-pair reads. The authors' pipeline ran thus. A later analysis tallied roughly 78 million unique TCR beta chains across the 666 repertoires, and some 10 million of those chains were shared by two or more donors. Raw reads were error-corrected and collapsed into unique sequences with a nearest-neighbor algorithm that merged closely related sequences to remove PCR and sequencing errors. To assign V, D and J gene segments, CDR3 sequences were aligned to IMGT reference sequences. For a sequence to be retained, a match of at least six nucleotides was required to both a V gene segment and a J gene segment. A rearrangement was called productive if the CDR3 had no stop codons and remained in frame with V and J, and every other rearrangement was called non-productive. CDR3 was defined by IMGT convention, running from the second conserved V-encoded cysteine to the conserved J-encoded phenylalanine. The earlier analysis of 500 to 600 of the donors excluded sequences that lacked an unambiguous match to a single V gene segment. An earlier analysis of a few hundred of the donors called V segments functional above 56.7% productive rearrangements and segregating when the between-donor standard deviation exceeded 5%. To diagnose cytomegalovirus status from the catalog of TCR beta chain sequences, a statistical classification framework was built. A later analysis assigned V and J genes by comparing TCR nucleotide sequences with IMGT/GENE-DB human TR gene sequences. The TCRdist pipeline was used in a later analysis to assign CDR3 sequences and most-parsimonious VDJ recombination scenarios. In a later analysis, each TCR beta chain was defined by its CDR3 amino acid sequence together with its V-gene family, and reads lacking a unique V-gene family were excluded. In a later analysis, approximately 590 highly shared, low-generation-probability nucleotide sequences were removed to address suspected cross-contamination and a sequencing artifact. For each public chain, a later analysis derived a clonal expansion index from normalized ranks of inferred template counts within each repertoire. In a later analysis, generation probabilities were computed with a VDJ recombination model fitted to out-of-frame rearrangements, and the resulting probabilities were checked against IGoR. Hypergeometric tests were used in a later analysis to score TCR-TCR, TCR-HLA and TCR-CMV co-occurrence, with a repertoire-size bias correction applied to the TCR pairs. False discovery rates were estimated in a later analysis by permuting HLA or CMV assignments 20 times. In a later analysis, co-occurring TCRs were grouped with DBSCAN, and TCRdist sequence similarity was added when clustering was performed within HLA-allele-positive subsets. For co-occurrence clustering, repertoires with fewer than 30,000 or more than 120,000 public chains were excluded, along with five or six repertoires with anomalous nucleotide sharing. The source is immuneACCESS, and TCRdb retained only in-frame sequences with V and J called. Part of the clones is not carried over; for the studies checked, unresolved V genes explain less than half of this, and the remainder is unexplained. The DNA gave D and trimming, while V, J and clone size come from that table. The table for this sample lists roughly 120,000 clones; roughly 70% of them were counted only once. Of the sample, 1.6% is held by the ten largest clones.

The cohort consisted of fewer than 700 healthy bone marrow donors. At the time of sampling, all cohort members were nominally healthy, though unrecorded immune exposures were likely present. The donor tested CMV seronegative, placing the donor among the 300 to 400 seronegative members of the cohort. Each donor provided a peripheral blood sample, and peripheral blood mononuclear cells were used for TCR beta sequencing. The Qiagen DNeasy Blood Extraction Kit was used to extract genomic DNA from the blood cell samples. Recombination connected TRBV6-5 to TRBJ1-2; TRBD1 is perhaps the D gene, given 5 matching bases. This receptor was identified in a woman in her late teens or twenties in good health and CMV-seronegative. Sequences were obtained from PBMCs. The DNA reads TGTGCCAGCAGTTTCGGACCGACAGTTTATGGCTACACCTTC. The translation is CASSFGPTVYGYTF.